This T cell receptor beta chain stems from a study of identical twins. This clonotype was detected many times. The length of the CDR3 is 14 residues. With 1 base removed from V and 3 bases from J, the gap between germline ends came to 7 bases. Germline CDR1 reads SGHDN; CDR2 reads FVKESK. Each CDR3 protein gets one entry after TCRdb re-called the 5' RACE reads with MiXCR. The sample shows about 660,000 distinct CDR3 sequences, around 8.3% of them seen only once. In addition, the sample was reused for a study of yellow fever vaccine responses in identical twins.

This clonotype was sampled from a woman under 30 in good health. The chain links TRBV14 to TRBJ1-5; TRBD1 might be the D (5 bases). Sequencing used PBMCs. This CDR3 is CASSQAGFNQPQHF. The DNA for the CDR3 is TGTGCCAGCAGCCAAGCAGGGTTCAATCAGCCCCAGCATTTT.